This passage covers 16 T cell receptor beta chains from one sample sequenced in a study of tumor-infiltrating lymphocytes in primary liver carcinoma. The study co-extracted DNA and RNA from around 20-30 mg of unsorted bulk tissue. Total RNA (roughly 0.45 ug) served as template for TCR beta cDNA synthesis primed by a constant-region primer. ARM-PCR was slightly modified, and three nested multiplex PCR rounds with it gave rise to the TCR beta libraries. The study ran its first two PCR rounds for 9 to 10 cycles each, using TRBV1-TRBV30 forward primers and a C-beta reverse primer. TCRdb redid the calling of the multiplex PCR reads with MiXCR, one entry per CDR3 protein. The repertoire has some 130,000 distinct CDR3 sequences, less than 75% of them found once; the top ten carry 8.1%. Sample: tumor-adjacent normal liver tissue. The source of these receptors is a woman aged 60 to 75 with primary liver carcinoma and hepatitis B virus infection.

This clonotype occurred a few times. This clone may be a read error of a much larger clone one base away. The chain uses TRBV6-5 and TRBJ2-7, with D perhaps TRBD2 (6 bases). Trimming took 6 bases from V and 7 from J, leaving 16 bases between them. The germline CDR1 and CDR2 sequences are MNHEY and SVGAGI. The CDR3 is made up of 13 amino acids. CDR3 sequence reads: CASSQGLDGEQYF. Written as DNA, the CDR3 is TGTGCCAGCAGCCAGGGACTGGATGGGGAGCAGTACTTC.

Details on this clonotype: At one end, the junction sequence differs from germline, possibly due to a read error. The chain links TRBV29-1 to TRBJ2-3, with TRBD1 identical over 10 bases. CDR1 SQVTM and CDR2 ANQGSEA come from the germline V gene. The CDR3 length is 15 residues. The CDR3 sequence is CSAAGTGDGTDTQYF. In DNA, the CDR3 is TGCAGCGCCGCAGGGACAGGGGACGGCACAGATACGCAATATTTT.

Note on this clonotype: Germline is not matched at one junction end, which may reflect a read error. The chain has TRBV6-1 and TRBJ2-5, with 7 bases that match TRBD1. Germline V lookup: CDR1 MNHNS, CDR2 SASEGT. The CDR3 runs to 16 residues. CDR3 amino acids: CASRAPTAHQGETQYF. The DNA for the CDR3 is TGTGCCAGCAGGGCCCCTACAGCCCACCAGGGGGAGACACAGTACTTC.

About this clonotype: A junction end diverges from the germline sequence, so it may reflect a read error. The chain couples TRBV10-2 to TRBJ2-3; 10 nucleotides match TRBD1. The CDR3 is 17 amino acids. Germline CDR1 reads WSHSY; CDR2 reads SAAADI. The CDR3 DNA follows: TGCGCCAGCAGTGGGGGCGGGACAGGGGTTGGCACAGTTACGCAGTATTTT. Its translation is CASSGGGTGVGTVTQYF.

This clonotype was seen a few times. The junction differs from germline at one of its ends, possibly a read error. This chain connects TRBV4-2 to TRBJ2-1; 7 bases agree with TRBD1. CDR1 and CDR2 from the germline V gene are LGHNA and YNFKEQ. The CDR3 runs to 17 residues. This chain's CDR3 is CTSSQIGQVGSYNEQFF. The CDR3 nucleotides are TGTACCAGCAGCCAGATTGGACAGGTGGGCTCCTACAATGAGCAGTTCTTC.

As concerns this clonotype: Given a much more abundant clone one base away, this may be a read error. This chain connects TRBV28 to TRBJ1-5, with D possibly being TRBD1 (6 bases). Germline CDR1 and CDR2: MDHEN and SYDVKM. This CDR3 has 15 residues. CDR3 sequence: CASSLRGRDNLPQHF. The DNA of the CDR3 is TGTGCCAGCAGCCTCAGGGGTAGGGACAATCTGCCCCAGCATTTT.

Concerning this clonotype itself: No conserved phenylalanine or tryptophan ends this CDR3, so it is likely a read error. The chain has TRBV11-1 and TRBJ2-5; unclear D gene. The CDR3 spans 16 residues. Deletions cut 1 base from V and 4 bases from J, with 16 bases between. Germline values: CDR1 SGHAT, CDR2 FQDESV (reference sequence). CDR3 DNA: TGTGCCAGCAGCTTAGGATTGGGCGCCTCATTAGAGACCCAGTACTTA. This encodes CASSLGLGASLETQYL.

Note on this clonotype: This may stem from a read error, because a much larger clone lies one nucleotide away. V usage is TRBV7-8 and J usage is TRBJ2-7, with 9 bases lining up with TRBD1. V was pared by 8 bases and J by 0 bases, with 8 bases of the junction left unmatched. The CDR3 has 15 residues. The germline CDR1 and CDR2 sequences are SGHVS and FQNEAQ. The DNA of the CDR3 is TGTGCCAGCTGTCCGGGACAGGGCCCCTCCTACGAGCAGTACTTC. This sequence encodes CASCPGQGPSYEQYF. Drawing the rest from reference TRBV7-8 and TRBJ2-7, the complete variable domain is GAGVSQSPRYKVAKRGQDVALRCDPISGHVSLFWYQQALGQGPEFLTYFQNEAQLDKSGLPSDRFFAERPEGSVSTLKIQRTQQEDSAVYLCASCPGQGPSYEQYFGPGTRLTVT.

Ten or more counts support this clonotype. The gene calls are TRBV4-1 and TRBJ1-1; no definite D call. V was pared by 0 bases and J by 7 bases, with 9 bases between. The CDR3 is 13 residues long. In germline, CDR1 is MGHRA, CDR2 YSYEKL. The CDR3 loop is CASSQEGRREAFF. CDR3 nucleotides: TGCGCCAGCAGCCAAGAAGGACGGCGTGAAGCTTTCTTT.

With respect to this clonotype: One junction end does not reproduce the germline sequence, and a read error may be involved. This chain joins TRBV2 and TRBJ2-7; no reliable D call. CDR3 length: 13 amino acids. The germline V gene encodes CDR1 SNHLY and CDR2 FYNNEI. The chain's CDR3 is CASSETGNYELYF. The DNA for the CDR3 is TGTGCCAGCAGTGAAACTGGGAACTACGAGCTGTACTTC.

Comment on this clonotype: A read error may be the cause here, since a much bigger clone is one base away. The rearrangement links TRBV30 to TRBJ2-7, with 9 bases identical to TRBD2. Germline V lookup: CDR1 GTSNPN, CDR2 SVGIG (reference sequence). CDR3 length: 14 amino acids. The CDR3 here is CPWSAAGGAYEQYF. CDR3 in DNA: TGTCCCTGGAGTGCTGCGGGAGGGGCCTACGAGCAGTACTTC.

The sample holds one count of this clonotype. One end of the junction varies from germline; a read error may be responsible. The chain links TRBV6-1 to TRBJ2-1; D gene uncertain. The CDR3 covers 15 residues. Germline V gives CDR1 MNHNS, CDR2 SASEGT. CDR3 sequence reads: CASKSGFPSYNEQFF. In DNA, the CDR3 is TGTGCCAGCAAATCTGGGTTTCCCTCCTATAATGAGCAGTTCTTC.

The sample holds many counts of this clonotype. The rearrangement joins TRBV28 to TRBJ1-2, with D uncertain. This CDR3 spans 14 amino acids. V lost 3 bases to trimming and J lost 0 bases, with 8 bases between them. CDR1 is MDHEN and CDR2 is SYDVKM in the germline V gene. As DNA, the CDR3 is TGTGCCAGCAGTTTTGTAGGGCCTAACTATGGCTACACCTTC. It codes for CASSFVGPNYGYTF.

This sequence joins TRBV12-3 or TRBV12-4 and TRBJ1-1; maybe TRBD1 (5 bases). Trimming removed 2 bases from V and 12 bases from J, with 19 bases in between. The CDR3 sequence is 14 residues long. The CDR3 DNA reads as TGTGCCAGCAGTTTATGGGGGATGAACACTGGAACTTTCTTT. Translated: CASSLWGMNTGTFF.

This clonotype was detected only once. The chain carries TRBV29-1 and TRBJ2-1; D uncertain. CDR3 length: 14 amino acids. The V gene's germline CDR1 is SQVTM and CDR2 ANQGSEA. With 1 base removed from V and 7 bases from J, the gap between germline ends came to 14 bases. The CDR3 sequence: CSVEGIVRRNEQFF. The CDR3 nucleotides are TGCAGCGTTGAAGGCATCGTGAGAAGGAATGAGCAGTTCTTC.

With respect to this clonotype: A read error may be the cause here, since a much bigger clone is one base away. The V call is TRBV2, the J call TRBJ1-1; D gene unclear. The CDR3 totals 12 residues. Germline CDR1 and CDR2: SNHLY and FYNNEI. V lost 7 bases and J 9 bases, leaving 15 bases between the germline ends. The CDR3 sequence: CASTDTGTKAFF. DNA for the CDR3: TGTGCCAGCACCGATACGGGAACTAAAGCTTTCTTT.